The 9 T cell receptor beta chains given below trace back to one sample, sequenced in a study of immune heterogeneity within non-small cell lung tumors. Multiplex PCR amplified TCR beta CDR3 with 32 V and 13 J primers. TCRdb itself ran the multiplex PCR reads through MiXCR, one entry per CDR3 protein. The sample has 15,000 to 20,000 distinct CDR3 sequences; less than 35% are singletons. Bulk tumor genomic DNA constituted the template, at roughly 660 ng per sample. Each primary tumor yielded several biopsies, collected far apart from one another at surgery. Curative surgery was performed on patients who had untreated, newly diagnosed non-small cell lung cancer. Sequencing input: lung tumor tissue. These receptors all come from a man in his forties with non-small cell lung cancer.

This clonotype has just a few counts. The rearrangement links TRBV27 to TRBJ2-2; 12 positions match TRBD2. This CDR3 region has 14 residues. Germline trimming cut 10 bases from V and 6 bases from J; bases unmatched to any gene: 6. The germline V gene has CDR1 MNHEY and CDR2 SMNVEV (reference sequence). The CDR3 bases are TGTGCCACCCGGACTAGCGGGGCCGCCGGGGAGCTGTTTTTT. Translated: CATRTSGAAGELFF.

This clonotype occurred once. This may arise from a read error, as a much more abundant clone is one base away. It is likely a read error, because the conserved phenylalanine at the end of the CDR3 is missing. The rearrangement uses TRBV6-2 or TRBV6-3 and TRBJ2-7; D perhaps matches TRBD2 (6 bases). This CDR3 has 16 residues. V was trimmed by 4 bases and J by 1 base, leaving 17 bases between them. Germline V gene data show CDR1 as MNHEY and CDR2 as SVGEGT. CDR3 DNA: TGTGCCAGCAGTTTACCTAGCGCGCGCGCATCCTACGAGCAGTACTTA. Protein product: CASSLPSARASYEQYL.

This clonotype was picked up many times. The chain links TRBV5-1 to TRBJ2-7; weak D call: TRBD1 (6 bases). The CDR3 runs to 14 residues. Trimming removed 0 bases from V and 2 bases from J, with 9 bases in between. Germline-derived CDR1 and CDR2 are SGHRS and YFSETQ. The CDR3 sequence is CASSLDAGAYEQYF. As DNA, the CDR3 is TGCGCCAGCAGCTTGGATGCAGGGGCCTACGAGCAGTACTTC.

The J gene is TRBJ2-7, the V gene TRBV5-5; 9 bases align to TRBD1. The CDR3 totals 15 residues. After removal of 7 bases from V and 5 bases from J, the junction contained 13 bases not matched to a gene. Per germline, CDR1 SGHKS and CDR2 YYEKEE (reference sequence). The CDR3 DNA is TGTGCCAGCTTTAGGAGGGACAGGGTATCGGACGAGCAGTACTTC. This encodes CASFRRDRVSDEQYF.

This clonotype was counted many times. The chain couples TRBV12-3 or TRBV12-4 to TRBJ1-1, with D tentatively TRBD1 (5 bases). Trimming shortened V by 3 bases and J by 5 bases, and 13 bases separated the two germline ends. The CDR3 is 14 residues long. CDR3 nucleotide sequence: TGTGCCAGCAGTTTTTCGGGTGGGGGAACTGAAGCTTTCTTT. It codes for CASSFSGGGTEAFF.

This clonotype is labeled medium-sized. The chain employs TRBV11-2 and TRBJ2-3, with TRBD2 identical over 8 bases. Germline CDR1 is SGHAT and CDR2 is FQNNGV. J lost 0 bases, V lost 5 bases, and 19 bases had no gene match. The CDR3 loop spans 20 amino acids. Written as DNA, the CDR3 is TGTGCCAGCAGCCTCCCAATCTCGGCGGGAGGAAAAGGAAGCACAGATACGCAGTATTTT. Protein sequence: CASSLPISAGGKGSTDTQYF.

The V gene is TRBV6-9, the J gene TRBJ1-5, with 10 bases matching TRBD1. The germline V gene encodes CDR1 MNHGY and CDR2 SVAAGI. CDR3 length equals 18 residues. The J segment lost 12 bases and the V segment lost 7 bases, leaving 24 bases of the junction unmatched. CDR3 protein: CASISLSGTGVRNQDQHF. The CDR3 region has the DNA TGTGCCAGCATTTCATTATCCGGGACAGGGGTGAGGAATCAGGACCAGCATTTT.

The CDR3: CASTGPYNEQFF. The CDR3 coding sequence is TGTGCCAGCACGGGTCCCTACAATGAGCAGTTCTTC. This rearrangement joins TRBV6-1 to TRBJ2-1, with no clear D. The V and J ends lost 7 bases and 2 bases respectively, with 6 bases between them. Germline CDR1 and CDR2: MNHNS and SASEGT. There are 12 residues in the CDR3.

In its sample, this clonotype ranks as medium-sized. The rearrangement joins TRBV19 to TRBJ1-5; 7 bases align to TRBD1. CDR1 is LNHDA and CDR2 is SQIVND in the germline V gene (reference sequence). J was trimmed by 0 bases and V by 4 bases; bases with no gene match: 15. CDR3 length equals 19 residues. The CDR3 coding sequence is TGTGCCAGTAGTAAAACTCCCCGGACAGGTTTAGGTAGCAATCAGCCCCAGCATTTT. Encoded protein: CASSKTPRTGLGSNQPQHF.